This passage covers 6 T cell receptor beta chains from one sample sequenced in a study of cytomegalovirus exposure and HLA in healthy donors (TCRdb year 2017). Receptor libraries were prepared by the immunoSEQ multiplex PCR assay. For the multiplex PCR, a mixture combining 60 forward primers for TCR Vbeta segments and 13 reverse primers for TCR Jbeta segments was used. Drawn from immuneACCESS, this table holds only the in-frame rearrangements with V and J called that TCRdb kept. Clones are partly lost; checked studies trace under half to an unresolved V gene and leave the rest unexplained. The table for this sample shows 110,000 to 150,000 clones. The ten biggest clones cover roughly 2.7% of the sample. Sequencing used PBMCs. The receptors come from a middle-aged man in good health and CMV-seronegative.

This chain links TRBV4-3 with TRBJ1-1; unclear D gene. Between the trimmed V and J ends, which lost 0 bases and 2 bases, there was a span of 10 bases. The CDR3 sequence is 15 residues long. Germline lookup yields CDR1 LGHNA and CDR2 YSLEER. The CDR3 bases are TGCGCCAGCAGCCAAGACTACCGGGATAACACTGAAGCTTTCTTT. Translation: CASSQDYRDNTEAFF.

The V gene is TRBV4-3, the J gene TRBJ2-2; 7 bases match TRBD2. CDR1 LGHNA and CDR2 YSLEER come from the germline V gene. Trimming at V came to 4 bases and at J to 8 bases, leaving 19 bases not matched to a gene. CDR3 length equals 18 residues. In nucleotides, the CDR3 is TGCGCCAGCAGCCGCAATCTTAGGGAGGGAGGTTTGGTAGGGGAGCTGTTTTTT. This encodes CASSRNLREGGLVGELFF.

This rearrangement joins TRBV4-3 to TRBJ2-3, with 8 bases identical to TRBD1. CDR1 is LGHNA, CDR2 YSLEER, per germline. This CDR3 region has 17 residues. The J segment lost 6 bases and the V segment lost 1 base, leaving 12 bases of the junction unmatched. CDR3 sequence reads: CASSQGGDRKFADTQYF. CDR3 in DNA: TGCGCCAGCAGCCAAGGGGGGGACAGGAAGTTTGCGGATACGCAGTATTTT.

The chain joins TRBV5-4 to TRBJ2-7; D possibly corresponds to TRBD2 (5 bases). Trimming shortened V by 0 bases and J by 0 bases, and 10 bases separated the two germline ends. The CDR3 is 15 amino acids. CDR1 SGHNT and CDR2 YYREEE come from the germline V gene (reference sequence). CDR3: CASSLVSSYSYEQYF. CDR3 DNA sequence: TGTGCCAGCAGCTTGGTATCTAGCTACTCCTACGAGCAGTACTTC.

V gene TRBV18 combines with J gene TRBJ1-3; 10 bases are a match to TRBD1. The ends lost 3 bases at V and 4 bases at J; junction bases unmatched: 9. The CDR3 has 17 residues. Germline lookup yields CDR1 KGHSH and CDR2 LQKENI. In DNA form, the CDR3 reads TGTGCCAGCTCACCGGGACAGGGGTTACAGTCAGGAAACACCATATATTTT. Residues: CASSPGQGLQSGNTIYF.

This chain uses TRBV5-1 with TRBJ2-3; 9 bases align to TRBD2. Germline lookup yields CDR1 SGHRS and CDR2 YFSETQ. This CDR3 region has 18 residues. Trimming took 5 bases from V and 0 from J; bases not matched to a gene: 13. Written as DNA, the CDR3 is TGCGCCAGCAGAAGAGCTGGCGGGGGGGCCACTAGCACAGATACGCAGTATTTT. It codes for CASRRAGGGATSTDTQYF.